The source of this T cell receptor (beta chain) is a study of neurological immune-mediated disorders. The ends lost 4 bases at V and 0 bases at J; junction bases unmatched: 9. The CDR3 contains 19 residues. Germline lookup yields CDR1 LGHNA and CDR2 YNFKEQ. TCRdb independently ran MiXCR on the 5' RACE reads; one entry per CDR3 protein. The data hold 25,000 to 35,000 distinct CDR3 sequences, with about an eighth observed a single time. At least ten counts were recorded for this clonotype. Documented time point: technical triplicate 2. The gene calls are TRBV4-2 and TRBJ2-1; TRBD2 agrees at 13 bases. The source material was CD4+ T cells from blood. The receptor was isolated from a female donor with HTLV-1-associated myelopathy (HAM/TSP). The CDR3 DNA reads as TGTGCCAGCAGCCCCTACGGACTAGCGGGAGTCCCCTCCTACAATGAGCAGTTCTTC. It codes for CASSPYGLAGVPSYNEQFF.